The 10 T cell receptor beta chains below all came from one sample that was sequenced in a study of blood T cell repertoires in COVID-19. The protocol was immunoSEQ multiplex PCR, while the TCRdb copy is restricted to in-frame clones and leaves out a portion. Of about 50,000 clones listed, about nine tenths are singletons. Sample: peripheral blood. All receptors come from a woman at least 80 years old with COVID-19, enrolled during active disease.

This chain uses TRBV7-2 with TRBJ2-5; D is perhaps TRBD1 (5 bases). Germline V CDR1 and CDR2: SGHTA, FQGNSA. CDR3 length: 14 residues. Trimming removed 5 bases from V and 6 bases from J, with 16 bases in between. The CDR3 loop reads CASSLRAGPQTQYF. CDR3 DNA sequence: TGTGCCAGCAGCCTCCGGGCAGGGCCACAGACCCAGTACTTC.

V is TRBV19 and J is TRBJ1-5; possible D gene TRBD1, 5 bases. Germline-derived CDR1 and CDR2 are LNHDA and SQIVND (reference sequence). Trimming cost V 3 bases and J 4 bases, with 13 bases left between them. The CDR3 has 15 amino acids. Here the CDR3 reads CASSIHKSGNQPQHF. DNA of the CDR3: TGTGCCAGTAGTATCCACAAGTCAGGGAATCAGCCCCAGCATTTT.

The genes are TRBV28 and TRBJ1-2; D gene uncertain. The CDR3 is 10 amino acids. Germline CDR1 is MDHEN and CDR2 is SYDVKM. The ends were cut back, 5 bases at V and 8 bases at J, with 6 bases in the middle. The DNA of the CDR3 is TGTGCCAGCAGTCGTGTGGGCTACACCTTC. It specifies CASSRVGYTF.

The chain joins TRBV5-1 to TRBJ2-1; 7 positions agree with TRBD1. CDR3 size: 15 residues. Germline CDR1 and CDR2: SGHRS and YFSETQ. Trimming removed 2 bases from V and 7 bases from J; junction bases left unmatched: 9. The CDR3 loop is CASSFRTGRGNEQFF. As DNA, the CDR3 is TGCGCCAGCAGCTTTCGGACAGGTAGAGGGAATGAGCAGTTCTTC.

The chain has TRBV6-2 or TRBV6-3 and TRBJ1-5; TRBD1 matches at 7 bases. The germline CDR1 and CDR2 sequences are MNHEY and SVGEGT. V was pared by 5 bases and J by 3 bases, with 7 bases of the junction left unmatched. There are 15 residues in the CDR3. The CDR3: CASSGTGTANQPQHF. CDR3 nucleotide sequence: TGTGCCAGCAGTGGAACCGGGACAGCCAATCAGCCCCAGCATTTT.

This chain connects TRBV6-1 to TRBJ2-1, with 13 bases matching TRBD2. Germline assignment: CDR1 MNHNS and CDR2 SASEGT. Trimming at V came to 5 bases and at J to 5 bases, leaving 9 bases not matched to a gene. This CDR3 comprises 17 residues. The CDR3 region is CASSKGTSGTLDNEQFF. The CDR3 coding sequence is TGTGCCAGCAGTAAAGGGACTAGCGGGACCCTCGACAATGAGCAGTTCTTC.

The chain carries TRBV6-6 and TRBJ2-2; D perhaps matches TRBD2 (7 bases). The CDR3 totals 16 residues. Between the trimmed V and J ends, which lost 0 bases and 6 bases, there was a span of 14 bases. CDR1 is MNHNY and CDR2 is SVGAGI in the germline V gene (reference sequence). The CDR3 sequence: CASSYSSGGASGELFF. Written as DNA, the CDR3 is TGTGCCAGCAGTTACTCGAGTGGGGGGGCGTCCGGGGAGCTGTTTTTT.

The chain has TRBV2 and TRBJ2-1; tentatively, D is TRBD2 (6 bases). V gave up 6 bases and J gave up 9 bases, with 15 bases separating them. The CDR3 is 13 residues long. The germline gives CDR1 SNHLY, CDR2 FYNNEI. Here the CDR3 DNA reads TGTGCCAGCAGGATTTTTAGCGGTACTGAGCAGTTCTTC. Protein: CASRIFSGTEQFF. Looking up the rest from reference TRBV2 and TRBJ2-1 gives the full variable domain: EPEVTQTPSHQVTQMGQEVILRCVPISNHLYFYWYRQILGQKVEFLVSFYNNEISEKSEIFDDQFSVERPDGSNFTLKIRSTKLEDSAMYFCASRIFSGTEQFFGPGTRLTVL.

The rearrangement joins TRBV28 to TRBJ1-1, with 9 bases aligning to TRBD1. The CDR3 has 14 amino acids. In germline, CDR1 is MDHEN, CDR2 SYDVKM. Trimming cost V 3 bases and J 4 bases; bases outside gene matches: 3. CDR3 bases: TGTGCCAGCAGTTTTCAACAGGGGGCCACTGAAGCTTTCTTT. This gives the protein CASSFQQGATEAFF.

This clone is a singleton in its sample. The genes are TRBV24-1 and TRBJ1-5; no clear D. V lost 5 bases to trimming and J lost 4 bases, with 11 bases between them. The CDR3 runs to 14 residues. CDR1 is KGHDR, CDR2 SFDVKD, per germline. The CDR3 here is CATSGSGRNQPQHF. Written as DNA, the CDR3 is TGTGCCACCAGTGGATCGGGGAGGAATCAGCCCCAGCATTTT.